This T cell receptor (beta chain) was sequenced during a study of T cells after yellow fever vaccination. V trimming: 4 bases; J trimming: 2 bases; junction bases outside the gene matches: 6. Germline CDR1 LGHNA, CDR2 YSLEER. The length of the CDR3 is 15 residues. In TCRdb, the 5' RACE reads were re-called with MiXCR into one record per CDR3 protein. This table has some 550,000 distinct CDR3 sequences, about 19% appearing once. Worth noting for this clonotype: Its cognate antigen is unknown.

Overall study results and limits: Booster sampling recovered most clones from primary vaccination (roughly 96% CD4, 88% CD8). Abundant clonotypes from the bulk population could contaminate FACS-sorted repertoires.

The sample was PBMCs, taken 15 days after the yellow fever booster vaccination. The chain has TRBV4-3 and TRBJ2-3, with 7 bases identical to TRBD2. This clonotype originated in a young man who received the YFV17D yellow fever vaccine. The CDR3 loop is CASSPASGDTDTQYF. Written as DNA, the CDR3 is TGCGCCAGCAGCCCGGCTAGCGGAGACACAGATACGCAGTATTTT.